What follows describes a single T cell receptor (beta chain). Seattle patients were enrolled during active infection and followed longitudinally. Germline-derived CDR1 and CDR2 are MDHEN and SYDVKM. There are 15 residues in the CDR3. J lost 4 bases, V lost 5 bases, and 8 bases had no gene match. The data were obtained in a study of blood T cell repertoires in COVID-19. Study-level background: Nucleic acid was either cDNA or gDNA, and it came from T cells, B-cell-depleted T cells, or PBMCs.

TCRdb keeps only in-frame clones here, not all; method: immunoSEQ multiplex PCR. The sample includes some 370,000 clones, around 87% of them seen just once. The sequenced material came from peripheral blood. The V call is TRBV28, the J call TRBJ2-1; 7 bases match TRBD2. This TCR derives from a woman aged 30 to 39 with COVID-19, enrolled during active disease. Written as DNA, the CDR3 is TGTGCCAGCAGTCCCGAGCGGGGAGTGTACAATGAGCAGTTCTTC. Protein sequence: CASSPERGVYNEQFF.